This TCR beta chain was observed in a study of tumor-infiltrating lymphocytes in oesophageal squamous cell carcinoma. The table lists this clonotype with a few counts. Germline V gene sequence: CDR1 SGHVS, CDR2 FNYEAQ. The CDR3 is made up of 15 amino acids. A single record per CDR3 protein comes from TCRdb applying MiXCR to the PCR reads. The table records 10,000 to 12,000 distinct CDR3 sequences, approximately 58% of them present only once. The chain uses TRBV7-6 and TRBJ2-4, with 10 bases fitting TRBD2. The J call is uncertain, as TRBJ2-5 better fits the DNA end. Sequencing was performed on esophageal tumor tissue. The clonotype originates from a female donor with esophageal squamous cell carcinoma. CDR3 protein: CASSTGASGSKTQYF. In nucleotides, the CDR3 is TGTGCCAGCAGCACAGGGGCTAGCGGGAGTAAGACCCAGTACTTC.